This T cell receptor (beta chain) comes out of a study of cytomegalovirus exposure and HLA in healthy donors. The PCR ran on 60 Vbeta and 13 Jbeta primers. Measured with immunoSEQ multiplex PCR; TCRdb has only the in-frame clones, and not every one. The sample lists about 82,000 clones; roughly 64% were seen once. While unrecorded immune exposures were likely, the donors were nominally healthy when sampled. Study-wide results and limits: Despite most TCR sequences being rare, some public TCRs occurred in many donors. In a later analysis, productive TCRs from donors in an Asian-associated ancestry cluster reportedly carried fewer N-insertions than the cohort mean. Most TCR beta V segments were productive about 90% or about 30% of the time in an earlier analysis.

Concerning this clone itself: Its target is not known.

Sequences were obtained from PBMCs. This clonotype was sampled from a woman in her thirties or forties in good health and CMV-seropositive.

The CDR3, as DNA: TGTGCCAGCAGCTTGGGTCAGCGGACTTACAATGAGCAGTTCTTC. Protein product: CASSLGQRTYNEQFF. This chain links TRBV5-4 with TRBJ2-1, with D possibly TRBD2 on 5 matching bases. Trimming removed 0 bases from V and 4 bases from J, with 11 bases in between. Germline V gene lookup returns CDR1 SGHNT and CDR2 YYREEE (reference sequence). This CDR3 comprises 15 residues.